This is a list of T cell receptor beta chains from one sample in a study of identical twins. From the 5' RACE reads, TCRdb called clonotypes with MiXCR, one entry per CDR3 protein. The data contain around 670,000 distinct CDR3 sequences, around 5.7% of them seen just once; the ten biggest clones take up approximately 2%. The sample comprised naive T cells sorted from blood. These receptor sequences come from a man aged 18 to 30 in good health. Each CDR3 is given with its conserved first and last residue. D genes are given only for firm matches.

v_gene: TRBV20-1; d_gene: TRBD2; CDR3aa: CSARDPRLATDTQYF
v_gene: TRBV7-9; d_gene: NA; CDR3aa: CASSLASTLDEQYF
v_gene: TRBV2; d_gene: NA; CDR3aa: CASHTSGQETQYF
v_gene: TRBV5-5; d_gene: NA; CDR3aa: CASSLSMTVVNEKLFF
v_gene: TRBV10-3; d_gene: TRBD1; CDR3aa: CAIRAQGGKETQYF
v_gene: TRBV20-1; d_gene: NA; CDR3aa: CSAPIYGYTF
v_gene: TRBV5-5; d_gene: NA; CDR3aa: CASSLAMRPAGYEQYF
v_gene: TRBV29-1; d_gene: TRBD2; CDR3aa: CSVEDPTSGSINEQFF
v_gene: TRBV28; d_gene: NA; CDR3aa: CASSPPGALEDTQYF
v_gene: TRBV20-1; d_gene: TRBD1; CDR3aa: CSAPGQGLNTEAFF
v_gene: TRBV20-1; d_gene: TRBD1; CDR3aa: CSGLPGGNYGYTF
v_gene: TRBV6-2/TRBV6-3; d_gene: NA; CDR3aa: CASRQDRNTEAFF
v_gene: TRBV12-3/TRBV12-4; d_gene: NA; CDR3aa: CASNTGDQPQHF
v_gene: TRBV4-2; d_gene: TRBD1; CDR3aa: CASSLPGGSYEQYF
v_gene: TRBV28; d_gene: NA; CDR3aa: CASRTRLAAGTDTQYF
v_gene: TRBV29-1; d_gene: NA; CDR3aa: CSVHGRTSYEQYF
v_gene: TRBV12-3/TRBV12-4; d_gene: NA; CDR3aa: CASSLVWMAGEQFF
v_gene: TRBV7-3; d_gene: NA; CDR3aa: CASSLMGWTVYNEQFF
v_gene: TRBV5-1; d_gene: NA; CDR3aa: CASSLSAPNTGELFF
v_gene: TRBV6-1; d_gene: NA; CDR3aa: CASRRDRAYEQYF
v_gene: TRBV27; d_gene: NA; CDR3aa: CASSSQTSYEQYF
v_gene: TRBV7-2; d_gene: NA; CDR3aa: CASSPLRQVSYEQYF
v_gene: TRBV4-3; d_gene: NA; CDR3aa: CASSQRFDRYNSPLHF
v_gene: TRBV29-1; d_gene: NA; CDR3aa: CSAGRWEQGYEQYF
v_gene: TRBV20-1; d_gene: NA; CDR3aa: CSARVPGAGSTEAFF
v_gene: TRBV28; d_gene: TRBD2; CDR3aa: CASRPASGASYEQYF
v_gene: TRBV7-9; d_gene: NA; CDR3aa: CASNGDDNTGELFF
v_gene: TRBV28; d_gene: TRBD2; CDR3aa: CASRTSGLAGFEQFF
v_gene: TRBV28; d_gene: NA; CDR3aa: CASFAGVSNQPQHF
v_gene: TRBV9; d_gene: NA; CDR3aa: CASSVASSGYEQFF
v_gene: TRBV15; d_gene: NA; CDR3aa: CATSSILNEQFF
v_gene: TRBV15; d_gene: NA; CDR3aa: CATSFTTVADTQYF
v_gene: TRBV27; d_gene: NA; CDR3aa: CASSETPNTEAFF
v_gene: TRBV20-1; d_gene: NA; CDR3aa: CSARPRGTGELFF
v_gene: TRBV11-2; d_gene: TRBD1; CDR3aa: CASSPNRDRGEQFF
v_gene: TRBV19; d_gene: NA; CDR3aa: CASSMLGSTGELFF
v_gene: TRBV7-2; d_gene: NA; CDR3aa: CASSLHGGSNTEAFF
v_gene: TRBV7-9; d_gene: NA; CDR3aa: CASSSESTDTQYF
v_gene: TRBV7-9; d_gene: TRBD2; CDR3aa: CASSLETSATDTQYF
v_gene: TRBV6-2/TRBV6-3; d_gene: TRBD2; CDR3aa: CASSYETSLNEQFF
v_gene: TRBV27; d_gene: TRBD1; CDR3aa: CASNLLGPGQGANNEQFF
v_gene: TRBV18; d_gene: TRBD1; CDR3aa: CASSPGTGNSNQPQHF
v_gene: TRBV12-3/TRBV12-4; d_gene: TRBD2; CDR3aa: CASSGGLAGEVEQETQYF
v_gene: TRBV10-3; d_gene: NA; CDR3aa: CAIRTPSEQYF